This TCR beta chain was identified during a study of cytomegalovirus exposure and HLA in healthy donors. The CDR3 totals 16 residues. Looked up from germline, CDR1 is SGHRS and CDR2 is YFSETQ. The V gene lost 1 base and the J gene lost 0 bases, with 10 bases spanning the gap. PCR primers comprised 60 Vbeta and 13 Jbeta primers. Some clones are missing from TCRdb's copy, which holds only in-frame ones; the method was immunoSEQ multiplex PCR. This table holds about 130,000 clones, approximately 17% found once. Specimen: PBMCs. The chain recombines TRBV5-1 with TRBJ2-2; possibly TRBD2 for D (6 bases). The sequence was obtained from a female donor in good health and CMV-seropositive. The CDR3, as DNA: TGCGCCAGCAGCTTGTTAGCGGCCTCGAACACCGGGGAGCTGTTTTTT. Translation gives CASSLLAASNTGELFF.